Listed here is a single TCR beta chain. This sample is drawn from a study of brain T cells in children with intractable seizures. This CDR3 comprises 14 residues. Produced via immunoSEQ multiplex PCR; TCRdb's table is partial and in-frame only. Of roughly 64,000 clones listed, roughly 95% are singletons. This specimen consisted of peripheral blood, obtained at surgery. J is TRBJ1-5 and V is TRBV1; no DNA check was done on the table's D call, TRBD1. TRBV1 is given as a pseudogene. This TCR came from a boy younger than two with focal cortical dysplasia and intractable seizures. The CDR3 DNA sequence: TGCACCAGACACCGGGACAGGGTCAATCAGCCCCAGCATTTT. It is translated as CTRHRDRVNQPQHF.